This T cell receptor beta chain was obtained from a study of blood T cell repertoires in COVID-19. The germline V and J ends were trimmed by 8 bases and 1 base, with 11 bases remaining between them. This CDR3 has 13 amino acids. Germline V lookup: CDR1 MDHEN, CDR2 SYDVKM. Original handling: The assay estimated nucleated cells by amplifying reference gene primers. Profiling relied on immunoSEQ multiplex PCR, and the TCRdb table lists in-frame clones only, not all of them. V and J calls and clone size follow that table, whereas D and trimming were derived from the DNA. Altogether more than 130,000 clones are present, roughly 90% being singletons, with the ten largest covering 8% to 11%.

The TCR sequence derives from a man aged 50-59 years with active or convalescent COVID-19. Material: peripheral blood. The chain has TRBV28 and TRBJ1-1, with a weak D call TRBD1 (6 bases). The CDR3 DNA reads as TGTGCCAGCGAGGGGGTGAGGAACACTGAAGCTTTCTTT. Amino acid sequence: CASEGVRNTEAFF.